This T cell receptor beta chain emerged from a study of T cell repertoires and Cas9 in healthy adults. About the study: SpCas9-reactive CD4 and CD8 T cells were characterized for potency, cytotoxicity and lineage. Points from the study as a whole: SpCas9-reactive regulatory T cells reportedly mitigated SpCas9-reactive effector T cells in vitro.

Only in-frame clones appear in the TCRdb table, and some are missing; sequencing was by immunoSEQ multiplex PCR. The sample holds 20,000 to 25,000 clones, 85% to 95% seen once. Germline CDR1 and CDR2: SGHNT and YENEEA. V gave up 1 base and J gave up 4 bases; unmatched junction bases: 6. The CDR3 is 15 residues long. Turning to this clone: Its antigen remains unknown.

The sequence derives from a human donor in good health. The chain uses TRBV11-3 and TRBJ1-1; TRBD1 aligns across 7 bases. Sequencing used CD4+ effector T cells (CD127+, CD25-, CD137-, CD154-) from PBMCs; culture status not recorded. CDR3 bases: TGTGCCAGCAGCTTAGCGACAGGGCCTAGCACTGAAGCTTTCTTT. This gives the protein CASSLATGPSTEAFF.